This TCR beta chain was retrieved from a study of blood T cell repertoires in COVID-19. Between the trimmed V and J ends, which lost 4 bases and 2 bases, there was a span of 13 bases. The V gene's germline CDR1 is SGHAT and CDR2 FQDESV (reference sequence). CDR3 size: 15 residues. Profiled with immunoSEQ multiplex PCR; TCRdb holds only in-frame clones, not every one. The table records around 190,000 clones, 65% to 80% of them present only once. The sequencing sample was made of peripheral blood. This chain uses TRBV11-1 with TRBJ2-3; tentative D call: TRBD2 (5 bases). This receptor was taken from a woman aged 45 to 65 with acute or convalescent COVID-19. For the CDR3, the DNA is TGTGCCAGCAGCTGGCGGCCGGGAATCACAGATACGCAGTATTTT. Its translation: CASSWRPGITDTQYF.